This is a list of T cell receptor beta chains from one sample in a study of regulatory T cells in long-lasting Graves disease. In TCRdb, the multiplex PCR reads were re-called with MiXCR into one record per CDR3 protein. The repertoire consists of about 430,000 distinct CDR3 sequences, with 20% to 25% occurring once and the leading ten covering about 13%. Material: peripheral blood mononuclear cells (PBMCs), obtained when the disease was refractory, from a patient treated with antithyroid drugs. These receptors originate from a female donor with Graves disease. Both conserved end residues are part of each CDR3. Fields, in order: clone size, J gene, V gene, D gene, CDR3 protein, CDR3 DNA. The D gene is left open where the match is weak. Where a row states a size, it is once, few, many or the class of an expanded clone; other rows omit it.

>NA|TRBJ2-1|TRBV12-3/TRBV12-4|TRBD2
CASRSSISGTFNEQFF
TGTGCCAGCAGATCCTCAATCAGCGGGACGTTCAATGAGCAGTTCTTC
>NA|TRBJ2-7|TRBV5-1|NA
CASRDESYEQYF
TGCGCCAGCAGGGACGAGTCCTACGAGCAGTACTTC
>NA|TRBJ2-5|TRBV27|TRBD2
CASSLASGIHETQYF
TGTGCCAGCAGTTTGGCTAGCGGGATTCACGAGACCCAGTACTTC
>many|TRBJ2-5|TRBV28|NA
CASSALILRTSSGQETQYF
TGTGCCAGCAGCGCTCTTATCCTTCGGACCTCCAGCGGGCAAGAGACCCAGTACTTC
>once|TRBJ2-3|TRBV11-1|TRBD1
CASSLDGTGARTDTQYF
TGTGCCAGCAGCTTGGACGGGACAGGAGCACGCACAGATACGCAGTATTTT
>NA|TRBJ2-2|TRBV28|NA
CASSHHPGVRTGEGTGELFF
TGTGCCAGCAGCCACCACCCTGGGGTTAGAACGGGAGAGGGTACCGGGGAGCTGTTTTTT
>once|TRBJ2-1|TRBV28|NA
CASSSHRWNEQFF
TGTGCCAGCAGTTCCCACAGGTGGAATGAGCAGTTCTTC
>many|TRBJ1-1|TRBV28|TRBD1
CASRTGQGGTEAFF
TGTGCCAGCAGGACAGGACAGGGGGGTACTGAAGCTTTCTTT
>many|TRBJ2-7|TRBV15|NA
CATSRDFGTTGEQYF
TGTGCCACCAGCAGAGATTTTGGTACCACAGGCGAGCAGTACTTC
>NA|TRBJ2-2|TRBV7-9|NA
CASSSDFRRAGELFF
TGTGCCAGCAGCTCGGACTTCCGCCGGGCCGGGGAGCTGTTTTTT
>few|TRBJ2-3|TRBV2|NA
CASGGTKAGTDTQYF
TGTGCCAGCGGGGGGACAAAGGCGGGCACAGATACGCAGTATTTT
>few|TRBJ1-4|TRBV4-1|NA
CASSHPPSGEKLFF
TGCGCCAGCAGCCATCCGCCAAGCGGGGAAAAACTGTTTTTT
>NA|TRBJ2-1|TRBV28|NA
CASSLLATTRREQFF
TGTGCCAGCAGTTTACTGGCGACCACTAGGAGGGAGCAGTTCTTC
>many|TRBJ2-7|TRBV2|TRBD1
CASRTGSDEQYF
TGTGCCAGCAGGACAGGGTCGGACGAGCAGTACTTC
>few|TRBJ2-7|TRBV10-1|TRBD2
CASSESVRDGRAQYF
TGCGCCAGCAGTGAGTCGGTTCGTGACGGGAGGGCACAGTACTTC
>few|TRBJ1-4|TRBV30|NA
CAWSVRGGSNEKLFF
TGTGCCTGGAGTGTACGAGGGGGTTCTAATGAAAAACTGTTTTTT
>NA|TRBJ1-1|TRBV6-1|NA
CASGHPNTEAFF
TGTGCCAGCGGGCACCCGAACACTGAAGCTTTCTTT
>NA|TRBJ2-4|TRBV18|TRBD2
CASSTPGLAETKNIQYF
TGTGCCAGCTCAACCCCGGGACTAGCGGAAACCAAAAACATTCAGTACTTC
>NA|TRBJ2-3|TRBV19|TRBD1
CASSPGTGKNADTQYF
TGTGCCAGTAGTCCAGGGACAGGGAAGAACGCAGATACGCAGTATTTT
>many|TRBJ1-5|TRBV12-3/TRBV12-4|NA
CASSLDSQGRQPQHF
TGTGCCAGCAGTCTGGACTCCCAAGGTCGTCAGCCCCAGCATTTT
>NA|TRBJ2-2|TRBV5-1|NA
CASSLEGGLNTGELFF
TGCGCCAGCAGCTTGGAAGGGGGGTTGAACACCGGGGAGCTGTTTTTT
>NA|TRBJ2-7|TRBV6-1|NA
CASSPQNSAGEQYF
TGTGCCAGCAGCCCGCAAAACTCAGCGGGTGAGCAGTACTTC
>many|TRBJ2-5|TRBV2|NA
CASSGGGLGLGTQYF
TGTGCCAGCAGTGGAGGCGGATTGGGGCTCGGGACCCAGTACTTC
>few|TRBJ2-7|TRBV28|TRBD1
CASSPGGRDEQYF
TGTGCCAGCAGTCCAGGGGGCAGGGACGAGCAGTACTTC
>NA|TRBJ1-5|TRBV10-1|NA
CASSDRGQPQHF
TGCGCCAGCAGTGATCGAGGGCAGCCCCAGCATTTT
>many|TRBJ2-5|TRBV20-1|NA
CSAVPVGQETQYF
TGCAGTGCCGTCCCGGTCGGGCAAGAGACCCAGTACTTC
>NA|TRBJ2-7|TRBV3-1|TRBD2
CSSGGNPYEQYF
TGTTCGTCGGGGGGGAACCCCTACGAGCAGTACTTC
>many|TRBJ2-7|TRBV10-3|TRBD2
CAISNLAGAYEQYF
TGTGCCATCAGTAATTTAGCGGGGGCCTACGAGCAGTACTTC
>NA|TRBJ2-2|TRBV11-2|NA
CASSLQDGEGGTGELFF
TGTGCCAGCAGCTTACAAGACGGAGAGGGGGGGACCGGGGAGCTGTTTTTT
>few|TRBJ1-5|TRBV7-8|NA
CASSPVMPQPQHF
TGTGCCAGCAGCCCAGTAATGCCTCAGCCCCAGCATTTT
>many|TRBJ2-7|TRBV12-3/TRBV12-4|NA
CASTPNGLYYEQYF
TGTGCCAGCACCCCCAACGGCCTTTACTACGAGCAGTACTTC
>NA|TRBJ2-7|TRBV5-1|TRBD2
CASSLGTSRLSYEQYF
TGCGCCAGCAGCTTGGGGACTAGCCGACTCTCCTACGAGCAGTACTTC
>many|TRBJ1-3|TRBV12-3/TRBV12-4|TRBD1
CASSWSRTGASSGNTIYF
TGTGCCAGCAGTTGGTCGAGGACAGGGGCCAGCTCTGGAAACACCATATATTTT
>many|TRBJ2-7|TRBV28|NA
CASSFRDPPNEQYF
TGTGCCAGCAGTTTCCGGGACCCGCCCAACGAGCAGTACTTC
>NA|TRBJ1-5|TRBV6-1|TRBD1
CASGRGQDSNQPQHF
TGTGCCAGCGGGAGGGGGCAGGATAGCAATCAGCCCCAGCATTTT
>many|TRBJ2-2|TRBV12-3/TRBV12-4|TRBD1
CASSLRQGLTGELFF
TGTGCCAGCAGTTTAAGACAGGGGCTCACCGGGGAGCTGTTTTTT
>NA|TRBJ2-1|TRBV7-2|TRBD2
CASSQLAGWNEQFF
TGTGCCAGCAGCCAGCTAGCGGGATGGAATGAGCAGTTCTTC
>many|TRBJ2-3|TRBV5-1|TRBD2
CASSLGTSGNTDTQYF
TGCGCCAGCAGCTTGGGGACTAGCGGAAACACAGATACGCAGTATTTT
>many|TRBJ2-5|TRBV20-1|NA
CSARETGRVQETQYF
TGCAGTGCTAGAGAAACTGGACGGGTACAAGAGACCCAGTACTTC
>once|TRBJ2-7|TRBV24-1|NA
CATSDRKGEKIYEQYF
TGTGCCACCAGTGATAGGAAGGGGGAGAAGATCTACGAGCAGTACTTC
>few|TRBJ2-5|TRBV3-1|TRBD2
CASRPSGLAGEKTQYF
TGTGCCAGCAGACCCTCGGGACTAGCGGGAGAAAAGACCCAGTACTTC
>few|TRBJ2-7|TRBV11-2|TRBD1
CASSLEIETGGYEQYF
TGTGCCAGCAGCTTAGAAATCGAGACAGGGGGCTACGAGCAGTACTTC
>once|TRBJ2-1|TRBV4-1|TRBD2
CASSQVPGLAGGSYNEQFF
TGCGCCAGCAGCCAAGTCCCGGGACTAGCGGGAGGCTCCTACAATGAGCAGTTCTTC
>NA|TRBJ1-5|TRBV20-1|NA
CSARDRRINQPQHF
TGCAGTGCTAGAGATCGCAGGATCAATCAGCCCCAGCATTTT
>many|TRBJ2-7|TRBV10-3|NA
CAITRGNSYEQYF
TGTGCCATCACGCGGGGCAACAGTTACGAGCAGTACTTC
>few|TRBJ2-7|TRBV20-1|TRBD2
CSALERDGSYEQYF
TGCAGTGCGCTGGAGCGGGATGGGTCCTACGAGCAGTACTTC
>many|TRBJ1-1|TRBV15|NA
CATSNRVGTEAFF
TGTGCCACCAGCAACAGGGTGGGCACTGAAGCTTTCTTT
>few|TRBJ2-7|TRBV28|TRBD1
CASTTPGGPTYEQYF
TGTGCCAGCACCACCCCAGGGGGACCCACCTACGAGCAGTACTTC
>few|TRBJ1-1|TRBV5-1|NA
CASGGPTPNTEAFF
TGCGCCAGCGGGGGCCCCACTCCAAACACTGAAGCTTTCTTT
>NA|TRBJ2-5|TRBV20-1|TRBD1
CSADRDSPFETQYF
TGCAGTGCGGACCGGGACAGCCCTTTTGAGACCCAGTACTTC
>NA|TRBJ2-5|TRBV18|NA
CASSPSDGQETQYF
TGTGCCAGCTCACCATCAGACGGTCAAGAGACCCAGTACTTC
>NA|TRBJ2-5|TRBV28|TRBD2
CASSTRREGPSETQYF
TGTGCCAGCAGCACCCGCCGGGAGGGACCGTCAGAGACCCAGTACTTC